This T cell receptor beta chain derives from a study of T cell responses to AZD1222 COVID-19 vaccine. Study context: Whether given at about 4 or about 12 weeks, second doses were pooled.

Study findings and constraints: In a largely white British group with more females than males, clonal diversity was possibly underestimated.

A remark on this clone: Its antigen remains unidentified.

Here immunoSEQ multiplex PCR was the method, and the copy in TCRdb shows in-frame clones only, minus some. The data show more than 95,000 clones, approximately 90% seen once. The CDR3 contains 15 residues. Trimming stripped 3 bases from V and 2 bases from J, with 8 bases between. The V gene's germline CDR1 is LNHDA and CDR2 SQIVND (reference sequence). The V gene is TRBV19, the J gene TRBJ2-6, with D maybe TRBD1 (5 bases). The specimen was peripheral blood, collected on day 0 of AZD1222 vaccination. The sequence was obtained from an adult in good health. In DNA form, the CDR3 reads TGTGCCAGTAGTATTGAAGGGGCTGGGGCCAACGTCCTGACTTTC. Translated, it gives CASSIEGAGANVLTF.